This entry lists 25 T cell receptor beta chains sequenced from one sample in a study of siplizumab effects on memory and regulatory T cells. TCRdb's table, derived via immunoSEQ multiplex PCR, lists solely in-frame clones and lacks some. Counted here are more than 85,000 clones, about 91% occurring once; the ten biggest clones make up under 3%. Material: CD4+ T cells sorted from blood. The receptors come from a human donor in good health. Some clones in this sample may be carry-over from other donors' samples.

The J gene is TRBJ2-7, the V gene TRBV6-1; the match to TRBD1 covers 7 bases. V lost 6 bases, J lost 3 bases, and 8 bases stayed unmatched. The CDR3 is made up of 14 amino acids. CDR1 is MNHNS and CDR2 is SASEGT in the germline V gene. The CDR3 region is CASRAKAGGYEQYF. CDR3 DNA sequence: TGTGCCAGCAGGGCGAAAGCAGGGGGCTACGAGCAGTACTTC.

This chain uses TRBV29-1 with TRBJ1-2; possibly TRBD1 for D (6 bases). CDR3 length: 16 residues. V was shortened by 4 bases and J by 1 base, with 19 bases between the two germline ends. The germline V gene has CDR1 SQVTM and CDR2 ANQGSEA. The CDR3 loop is CSVVPADRDLNYGYTF. For the CDR3, the DNA is TGCAGCGTTGTTCCCGCGGACAGAGACCTTAACTATGGCTACACCTTC.

The rearrangement joins TRBV28 to TRBJ2-7; no firm D call. The V gene's germline CDR1 is MDHEN and CDR2 SYDVKM. The CDR3 is made up of 15 amino acids. The V gene lost 6 bases and the J gene lost 1 base, with 16 bases spanning the gap. The CDR3 region is CASRQTLAVSYEQYF. The CDR3 DNA follows: TGTGCCAGCAGACAAACTTTGGCGGTTTCCTACGAGCAGTACTTC.

V is TRBV5-1 and J is TRBJ1-5, with 7 bases lining up with TRBD1. The germline V gene has CDR1 SGHRS and CDR2 YFSETQ. CDR3 size: 14 residues. V lost 0 bases to trimming and J lost 7 bases; unmatched junction nucleotides: 4. The CDR3 loop reads CASSLGDSLQPQHF. The DNA for the CDR3 is TGCGCCAGCAGCTTGGGGGACAGTCTACAGCCCCAGCATTTT.

The rearrangement uses TRBV7-8 and TRBJ2-1, with 14 bases fitting TRBD2. Germline V CDR1 and CDR2: SGHVS, FQNEAQ. V dropped 5 bases and J dropped 1; count of bases not matched to a gene: 10. CDR3 length: 19 amino acids. CDR3 DNA sequence: TGTGCCAGCAGCCCCTTGGGGACTAGCGGGAGCGCGTCCTACAATGAGCAGTTCTTC. Translated, it gives CASSPLGTSGSASYNEQFF.

The chain combines TRBV11-3 with TRBJ2-3; 8 bases are shared with TRBD2. In germline, CDR1 is SGHNT, CDR2 YENEEA. The J segment lost 3 bases and the V segment lost 1 base, leaving 0 bases of the junction unmatched. This CDR3 spans 14 amino acids. CDR3 in amino acids: CASSLGGRTDTQYF. In nucleotides, the CDR3 is TGTGCCAGCAGCTTAGGCGGGAGGACAGATACGCAGTATTTT.

The chain has TRBV11-2 and TRBJ1-4; D is undetermined. The CDR3 length is 14 residues. The V and J ends lost 6 bases and 0 bases respectively, with 8 bases between them. Germline V gene data show CDR1 as SGHAT and CDR2 as FQNNGV. Here the CDR3 reads CASSPPATNEKLFF. The DNA for the CDR3 is TGTGCCAGCAGTCCCCCTGCAACTAATGAAAAACTGTTTTTT.

Remarks on this clone: Mismatch with germline at one junction end may stem from a read error. The rearrangement joins TRBV11-2 to TRBJ1-2; possible D gene TRBD1, 5 bases. Germline V gene lookup returns CDR1 SGHAT and CDR2 FQNNGV. The CDR3 has 12 amino acids. The CDR3 bases are TGTGCCAGCAGCGTAGAGGCAGGGCATTACACCTTC. This sequence encodes CASSVEAGHYTF.

The chain uses TRBV7-9 and TRBJ2-7, with D perhaps matching TRBD1 or TRBD2 (5 bases each). Germline assignment: CDR1 SEHNR and CDR2 FQNEAQ (reference sequence). The CDR3 contains 14 residues. Trimming stripped 10 bases from V and 2 bases from J, with 18 bases between. The CDR3 nucleotides are TGTGCCACGGGAACAGGTTTTCATCCCTACGAGCAGTACTTC. This translates into CATGTGFHPYEQYF.

The chain joins TRBV7-8 to TRBJ2-3, with TRBD1 identical over 8 bases. The V and J ends lost 3 bases and 6 bases, in that order; junction bases with no gene match: 2. CDR3 length equals 13 residues. Germline V gene lookup returns CDR1 SGHVS and CDR2 FQNEAQ. CDR3 nucleotides: TGTGCCAGCAGCTTTAGGACAGGGGATACGCAGTATTTT. It specifies CASSFRTGDTQYF.

The chain couples TRBV30 to TRBJ2-7; D is uncertain. CDR3 size: 13 residues. Per the germline V gene, CDR1 is GTSNPN and CDR2 is SVGIG (reference sequence). Trimming pared 5 bases from V and 1 base from J, leaving 12 bases between. In DNA, the CDR3 is TGTGCCTGGGCTGGTTTAAGATCCTACGAGCAGTACTTC. It is translated as CAWAGLRSYEQYF.

This rearrangement joins TRBV7-9 to TRBJ2-1; 10 bases match TRBD2. Trimming at V came to 5 bases and at J to 5 bases, leaving 6 bases not matched to a gene. The V gene's germline CDR1 is SEHNR and CDR2 FQNEAQ (reference sequence). This CDR3 has 15 residues. This CDR3 is CASSSGLAANNEQFF. The CDR3 DNA follows: TGTGCCAGCAGCAGTGGACTAGCGGCTAACAATGAGCAGTTCTTC.

This sequence joins TRBV21-1 and TRBJ2-6; the table's D call of TRBD1 was not tested on the DNA. TRBV21-1 is annotated as a pseudogene. CDR3 length equals 18 residues. CDR3 sequence: CASSKRMGLGSGANVLTF. CDR3 nucleotides: TGTGCCAGCAGCAAAAGAATGGGCTTAGGCTCTGGGGCCAACGTCCTGACTTTC.

This chain links TRBV15 with TRBJ2-7, with TRBD1 matching over 11 bases. Germline CDR1 reads LNHNV; CDR2 reads YYDKDF (reference sequence). The V gene end was trimmed by 2 bases and the J gene end by 5 bases; junction bases not matched to a gene: 5. This CDR3 has 15 amino acids. The CDR3 region is CATSRSGQGAHEQYF. CDR3 DNA sequence: TGTGCCACCAGCAGATCTGGACAGGGGGCGCACGAGCAGTACTTC. Based on the CDR3 plus reference TRBV15 and TRBJ2-7, the full variable domain is DAMVIQNPRYQVTQFGKPVTLSCSQTLNHNVMYWYQQKSSQAPKLLFHYYDKDFNNEADTPDNFQSRRPNTSFCFLDIRSPGLGDTAMYLCATSRSGQGAHEQYFGPGTRLTVT.

This clone was seen only once. The chain carries TRBV11-1 and TRBJ2-2; 9 bases are a match to TRBD2. There are 15 residues in the CDR3. The V segment lost 3 bases and the J segment 2 bases; nucleotides outside the gene matches: 1. CDR1 and CDR2 (germline): SGHAT, FQDESV (reference sequence). CDR3: CASSLTSGNTGELFF. DNA for the CDR3: TGTGCCAGCAGCTTGACTAGCGGAAACACCGGGGAGCTGTTTTTT.

This clone was detected only once. The chain couples TRBV7-9 to TRBJ2-1; 8 bases map to TRBD1. V was pared by 5 bases and J by 4 bases, with 4 bases of the junction left unmatched. Germline CDR1 SEHNR, CDR2 FQNEAQ (reference sequence). The CDR3 loop spans 14 amino acids. CDR3 in DNA: TGTGCCAGCAGCATCGGACAGGGATACAATGAGCAGTTCTTC. This encodes CASSIGQGYNEQFF.

V gene TRBV28 combines with J gene TRBJ2-1; 12 nucleotides line up with TRBD2. CDR1 is MDHEN and CDR2 is SYDVKM in the germline V gene. V was pared by 5 bases and J by 8 bases, with 7 bases of the junction left unmatched. This CDR3 is 15 amino acids long. The CDR3 loop is CASSPGLAGIYEQFF. As DNA, the CDR3 is TGTGCCAGCAGTCCAGGACTAGCGGGAATTTATGAGCAGTTCTTC.

This clone has just one count. Relative to the germline gene, one junction end is altered; a read error may explain this. The rearrangement uses TRBV7-7 and TRBJ2-1; 7 positions agree with TRBD2. The length of the CDR3 is 14 residues. The germline CDR1 and CDR2 sequences are SSHAT and FNYEAQ (reference sequence). In DNA form, the CDR3 reads TGTGCTAGCAGCTTAGCTAGCGGATACAATGAGCAGTTCTTC. This sequence encodes CASSLASGYNEQFF.

The rearrangement links TRBV7-9 to TRBJ2-5, with D tentatively TRBD2 (6 bases). Germline CDR1 SEHNR, CDR2 FQNEAQ (reference sequence). CDR3 length: 13 amino acids. Trimming cost V 0 bases and J 7 bases, with 9 bases left between them. The CDR3 is CASSLAGGGTQYF. CDR3 nucleotide sequence: TGTGCCAGCAGCTTAGCCGGGGGAGGGACCCAGTACTTC.

The chain uses TRBV2 and TRBJ1-5, with D perhaps matching TRBD1 (5 bases). The length of the CDR3 is 11 residues. Germline CDR1 is SNHLY and CDR2 is FYNNEI. The V gene lost 3 bases and the J gene lost 13 bases, with 10 bases spanning the gap. The CDR3: CASSEMGGQHF. The CDR3 DNA reads as TGTGCCAGCAGTGAGATGGGGGGACAGCATTTT.

This clone was found once. The chain links TRBV7-9 to TRBJ1-2, with 7 nucleotides matching TRBD1. Trimming at V came to 2 bases and at J to 4 bases, leaving 10 bases not matched to a gene. CDR1 SEHNR and CDR2 FQNEAQ come from the germline V gene (reference sequence). The CDR3 is 16 amino acids. Here the CDR3 DNA reads TGTGCCAGCAGCTTACCAGGGGACAGACGGCCCTATGGCTACACCTTC. It is translated as CASSLPGDRRPYGYTF.

V gene TRBV7-2 combines with J gene TRBJ2-5, with D unresolved. The CDR3 contains 13 residues. V dropped 2 bases and J dropped 5 bases, with 9 bases sitting between them. The germline V gene has CDR1 SGHTA and CDR2 FQGNSA. The CDR3 here is CASSLPERETQYF. The CDR3 DNA is TGTGCCAGCAGCTTACCAGAGAGGGAGACCCAGTACTTC.

This chain connects TRBV19 to TRBJ2-2; 7 nucleotides line up with TRBD1. The V segment lost 10 bases and the J segment 0 bases; nucleotides outside the gene matches: 14. This CDR3 is built from 17 residues. The germline V gene encodes CDR1 LNHDA and CDR2 SQIVND (reference sequence). CDR3 sequence: CATLPGQINPNTGELFF. DNA for the CDR3: TGTGCCACGCTGCCGGGACAGATCAACCCGAACACCGGGGAGCTGTTTTTT.

The chain combines TRBV19 with TRBJ2-5, with D perhaps TRBD1 (6 bases). Germline loops: CDR1 LNHDA, CDR2 SQIVND (reference sequence). V was clipped by 6 bases and J by 2 bases, with 16 bases between them. This CDR3 spans 15 amino acids. The chain's CDR3 is CASSHMIDRQETQYF. DNA for the CDR3: TGTGCCAGTAGCCATATGATAGACAGGCAAGAGACCCAGTACTTC.

This clone was observed once. This chain links TRBV15 with TRBJ2-1; 11 bases line up with TRBD2. Germline V gene sequence: CDR1 LNHNV, CDR2 YYDKDF (reference sequence). This CDR3 is built from 14 residues. J gave up 5 bases and V 6 bases, and 3 bases lay outside the gene matches. The CDR3 loop reads CATSATSGNNEQFF. CDR3 in DNA: TGTGCCACCAGTGCGACTAGCGGGAACAATGAGCAGTTCTTC.